These 10 T cell receptor beta chains were all obtained from the same sample, sequenced in a study of cytomegalovirus exposure and HLA in healthy donors (dated by TCRdb to between 2016 and 2019). The library was obtained by the immunoSEQ multiplex PCR assay. A mixture of 60 forward primers for TCR Vbeta segments and 13 reverse primers for TCR Jbeta segments was used in the multiplex PCR. TCRdb mirrors the immuneACCESS table, restricted to in-frame sequences. Some clones are absent from its copies; in checked studies, under half trace to an unresolved V gene, and the reason for the others is unknown. In all, the sample holds about 170,000 clones, and around 80% of those were seen once. The ten largest clones capture over 2% of the sample. Material for sequencing was PBMCs. The receptors come from a male donor in good health and CMV-seronegative.

This chain uses TRBV5-6 with TRBJ2-5; D possibly corresponds to TRBD1 (7 bases). Trimming shortened V by 0 bases and J by 1 base, and 16 bases separated the two germline ends. The germline CDR1 and CDR2 sequences are SGHDT and YYEEEE. The CDR3 consists of 17 residues. The CDR3 DNA sequence: TGTGCCAGCAGCTTGGACAACGCAGGGGGAGGCCAAGAGACCCAGTACTTC. This translates into CASSLDNAGGGQETQYF. Together with reference TRBV5-6 and TRBJ2-5, the CDR3 gives the full variable domain: DAGVTQSPTHLIKTRGQQVTLRCSPKSGHDTVSWYQQALGQGPQFIFQYYEEEERQRGNFPDRFSGHQFPNYSSELNVNALLLGDSALYLCASSLDNAGGGQETQYFGPGTRLLVL.

The V call is TRBV5-1, the J call TRBJ2-2; a possible D gene is TRBD2 (5 bases). Trimming took 4 bases from V and 1 from J, leaving 11 bases between them. Germline lookup yields CDR1 SGHRS and CDR2 YFSETQ. The CDR3 spans 15 residues. CDR3 DNA sequence: TGCGCCAGCAGCCCGGGATACCGGAACACCGGGGAGCTGTTTTTT. Amino acid sequence: CASSPGYRNTGELFF. Full variable domain (rest looked up from reference TRBV5-1 and TRBJ2-2): KAGVTQTPRYLIKTRGQQVTLSCSPISGHRSVSWYQQTPGQGLQFLFEYFSETQRNKGNFPGRFSGRQFSNSRSEMNVSTLELGDSALYLCASSPGYRNTGELFFGEGSRLTVL.

The genes are TRBV4-2 and TRBJ2-7; 10 positions agree with TRBD2. Germline V CDR1 and CDR2: LGHNA, YNFKEQ. V gave up 6 bases and J gave up 4 bases; unmatched junction bases: 6. The CDR3 totals 14 residues. This chain's CDR3 is CASRPTSGEYEQYF. The CDR3 DNA reads as TGTGCCAGCAGACCTACTAGCGGGGAGTACGAGCAGTACTTC.

The chain is built from TRBV4-1 and TRBJ2-1, with unresolved D. Germline CDR1 and CDR2: MGHRA and YSYEKL. The CDR3 runs to 16 residues. V was shortened by 3 bases and J by 1 base, with 13 bases between the two germline ends. The DNA for the CDR3 is TGCGCCAGCAGCCAGGTCGACATAATATCCTACAATGAGCAGTTCTTC. Translation: CASSQVDIISYNEQFF.

V gene TRBV6-1 combines with J gene TRBJ1-2, with TRBD1 as a possible D gene (6 bases). The CDR3 loop spans 12 amino acids. V gave up 5 bases and J gave up 8 bases, with 12 bases separating them. Germline V gene sequence: CDR1 MNHNS, CDR2 SASEGT. The CDR3 DNA is TGTGCCAGCAGTACACAGGGTCGGGGCTACACCTTC. It translates to CASSTQGRGYTF.

The V gene is TRBV19, the J gene TRBJ1-5; 10 positions agree with TRBD1. Trimming removed 4 bases from V and 4 bases from J; junction bases left unmatched: 7. The CDR3 is made up of 16 amino acids. Germline V lookup: CDR1 LNHDA, CDR2 SQIVND (reference sequence). CDR3 region: CASSTPGQGSNQPQHF. The CDR3 coding sequence is TGTGCCAGTAGTACCCCGGGACAGGGGTCGAATCAGCCCCAGCATTTT.

The chain has TRBV5-1 and TRBJ1-4; no reliable D call. Per germline, CDR1 SGHRS and CDR2 YFSETQ. Trimming left V 0 bases short and J 4 bases short, with 13 bases between. The CDR3 loop spans 16 amino acids. The CDR3: CASSLGNSGNNEKLFF. CDR3 sequence (DNA): TGCGCCAGCAGCTTGGGGAACAGCGGAAATAATGAAAAACTGTTTTTT.

The chain couples TRBV4-2 to TRBJ2-2, with D possibly TRBD1 on 5 matching bases. Trimming took 1 base from V and 7 from J, leaving 16 bases between them. The CDR3 sequence is 16 residues long. CDR1 and CDR2 (germline): LGHNA, YNFKEQ. The CDR3 loop reads CASSQVGAKYNGELFF. In DNA, the CDR3 is TGTGCCAGCAGCCAAGTTGGGGCCAAATATAACGGGGAGCTGTTTTTT.

This chain links TRBV5-1 with TRBJ1-2; 7 bases map to TRBD1. V shed 0 bases, J shed 5 bases, and the junction held 10 bases outside the gene matches. Per the germline V gene, CDR1 is SGHRS and CDR2 is YFSETQ. The CDR3 extends over 16 amino acids. The CDR3 loop is CASSLEDRRAGYGYTF. CDR3 DNA: TGCGCCAGCAGCTTGGAGGACAGGCGGGCCGGGTATGGCTACACCTTC.

This CDR3 is CASSYPADMNTEAFF. In DNA form, the CDR3 reads TGTGCCAGCAGTTACCCCGCGGATATGAACACTGAAGCTTTCTTT. The chain couples TRBV6-5 to TRBJ1-1; D is undetermined. Between the trimmed V and J ends, which lost 2 bases and 0 bases, there was a span of 10 bases. Germline V gene lookup returns CDR1 MNHEY and CDR2 SVGAGI. The CDR3 is made up of 15 amino acids.